This T cell receptor (beta chain) was recovered during a study of T cell responses to AZD1222 COVID-19 vaccine (dated by TCRdb to the early 2020s). In terms of the full investigation: TCR sequencing was performed for 230 to 250 trial participants, of whom about 210 were given two doses of AZD1222 and around 26 were given two doses of MenACWY control vaccine. Trial participants were enrolled by age into 18-55, 56-69 and 70-plus year subgroups, with approximately 150, 28 and 58 TCR-sequenced participants respectively. General conclusions and limits of the study: The 56-69-year group was small, and its depth increase did not reach significance, likely because of low power. The vaccine-associated CD4 TCRs covered the entire spike protein, and the dominant responses fell in regions 160-218 and 743-854. Because no day 14 peak-response samples were available, repertoires were characterized only after the peak T cell response. Reportedly, almost half of the unique spike-specific TCRs recognized epitopes lying outside the regions that are mutated in the B.1.351 and B.1.1.7 variants. After two AZD1222 doses, spike-specific TCR breadth and depth were significantly higher than at day 0 and than in MenACWY recipients. Participants were mostly white British, with more females than males. The authors suggested clonal diversity may have been underestimated. Only a handful of AZD1222 recipients were SARS-CoV-2 seropositive at baseline, limiting conclusions about previously exposed vaccinees.

The CDR3 regions of human TCRbeta chains were analyzed by immunosequencing. Regarding the original processing steps: Repertoire TCRs were checked for matches against a reference library of SARS-CoV-2-specific TCRs that had been generated using the MIRA antigen-specificity platform. Breadth was defined as the fraction of unique TCRs that were SARS-CoV-2-associated, and depth was defined as the fraction of total T cells that were SARS-CoV-2-associated. Using the MIRA data, each spike-specific TCR was mapped to the spike region that the TCR reacts to and placed in a CD4 or CD8 class. Log10-transformed breadth and depth values were compared by one-way ANOVA with Sidak's multiple comparisons tests. TCRdb holds this immuneACCESS table with in-frame rearrangements only. Some clones are missing; in checked studies, unresolved V genes explain under half, and the rest has no known cause. That table furnishes V, J and clone size, whereas the DNA furnished D and trimming. For this sample there are about 48,000 clones; around nine tenths appear just once. The ten largest clones add up to less than 6% of the sample.

Read against the paper, the sample's time point label means: about 28 days (+/-7) after the second vaccine dose. AZD1222 recipients given second doses at about 4 weeks or at about 12 weeks were pooled, since spike-specific TCR depth and breadth were not found to differ between the two schedules. Vaccinee samples were obtained from the UK trials COV001 and COV002, which included a single-blind randomized controlled phase 2/3 trial of AZD1222 (ChAdOx1 nCoV-19) in healthy adults. For TCRbeta chain sequencing, PBMC samples from trial participants were taken at day 0 and at day 28 after the second dose. CDR1 MDHEN and CDR2 SYDVKM were looked up in the germline V gene. Trimming removed 5 bases from V and 8 bases from J; the gene matches leave 17 bases unexplained. From cysteine to phenylalanine, the CDR3 is 18 amino acids long. CDR3 DNA only is kept here, 54 bases in frame from base 1. Details on this clone: Its antigen remains undetermined. Base qualities were left out, and no much larger clone turns up one base away.

The specimen was peripheral blood, collected 28 days after the second AZD1222 dose. The V gene is TRBV28 and the J gene is TRBJ1-6; TRBD1 lines up with 8 middle nucleotides. The TCR originated in an adult who received the AZD1222 COVID-19 vaccine. The CDR3 sequence is CASSRPGQEGARDSPLHF. The DNA is as follows: TGTGCCAGCAGTCGGCCGGGACAGGAGGGAGCGCGGGATTCACCCCTCCACTTT.